This T cell receptor beta chain is drawn from a study of control samples from healthy donors and cancer patients. Measured with immunoSEQ multiplex PCR; TCRdb has only the in-frame clones, and not every one. The sample comprises under 85,000 clones, approximately 84% of which are singletons, and 2.9% rests with the top ten. The V gene's germline CDR1 is MNHEY and CDR2 SVGEGT. There are 14 residues in the CDR3. V was trimmed by 2 bases and J by 2 bases, leaving 8 bases between them. V usage is TRBV6-2 or TRBV6-3 and J usage is TRBJ2-3; D not resolved. This sequence originates from a woman in her forties or fifties with lung cancer. The sample comprised PBMCs. CDR3 bases: TGTGCCAGCAGTTACGGCGCCAACACAGATACGCAGTATTTT. It specifies CASSYGANTDTQYF.